The 14 T cell receptor beta chains in this list originate from one sample, sequenced in a study of memory CD4+ T cells and cytomegalovirus serostatus. The sort gate was single viable CD3+CD4+CD8-CD45RO+ cells for memory CD4+ T cells. Here immunoSEQ multiplex PCR was the method, and the copy in TCRdb shows in-frame clones only, minus some. Of about 47,000 clones listed, 74% are singletons. Sequenced material: memory CD4+ T cells from blood. These receptor sequences come from an adult in good health and CMV-seropositive.

The CDR3 spells CASSLAGERGSKEQYF. CDR3 bases: TGCGCCAGCAGCTTGGCCGGGGAGCGGGGGTCTAAAGAGCAGTACTTC. This rearrangement joins TRBV5-1 to TRBJ2-7; 8 bases fit TRBD2. The V segment lost 0 bases and the J segment 7 bases; nucleotides outside the gene matches: 12. CDR3 length: 16 amino acids. Germline V gene sequence: CDR1 SGHRS, CDR2 YFSETQ. Using reference TRBV5-1 and TRBJ2-7 for the parts outside the CDR3, the full variable domain is KAGVTQTPRYLIKTRGQQVTLSCSPISGHRSVSWYQQTPGQGLQFLFEYFSETQRNKGNFPGRFSGRQFSNSRSEMNVSTLELGDSALYLCASSLAGERGSKEQYFGPGTRLTVT.

The chain carries TRBV7-9 and TRBJ1-2; possible D gene TRBD1, 5 bases. The germline V gene has CDR1 SEHNR and CDR2 FQNEAQ (reference sequence). The CDR3 length is 14 residues. V lost 6 bases to trimming and J lost 7 bases, with 18 bases between them. This CDR3 is CASRLDSSSIGYTF. The DNA of the CDR3 is TGTGCCAGCAGACTAGACAGTAGCTCGATTGGCTACACCTTC.

The rearrangement links TRBV28 to TRBJ1-2; perhaps TRBD1 as D (6 bases). The CDR3 is 13 residues long. V lost 6 bases, J lost 3 bases, and 11 bases lay in between. Germline values: CDR1 MDHEN, CDR2 SYDVKM. Here the CDR3 reads CASRDSPDYGYTF. The CDR3 coding sequence is TGTGCCAGCAGGGACAGCCCCGACTATGGCTACACCTTC.

This chain connects TRBV10-1 to TRBJ1-1; D not certain. This CDR3 comprises 14 residues. In germline, CDR1 is WNHNN, CDR2 SYGVQD (reference sequence). Trimming stripped 3 bases from V and 1 base from J, with 9 bases between. CDR3 loop: CASSDEGKNTEAFF. DNA for the CDR3: TGCGCCAGCAGTGACGAGGGAAAGAACACTGAAGCTTTCTTT.

The V gene is TRBV9, the J gene TRBJ2-2; weak D call: TRBD2 (5 bases). V lost 1 base and J 1 base, leaving 5 bases between the germline ends. Germline V CDR1 and CDR2: SGDLS, YYNGEE. CDR3 size: 14 residues. CDR3 DNA sequence: TGTGCCAGCAGCGTACGGGGGAACACCGGGGAGCTGTTTTTT. It yields the protein CASSVRGNTGELFF.

V is TRBV14 and J is TRBJ1-6, with D unclear. V was cut by 0 bases and J by 6 bases, with 15 bases left in between. The V gene's germline CDR1 is SGHDN and CDR2 FVKESK. The CDR3 has 17 amino acids. The CDR3 is CASSQDRPDLTNSPLHF. The DNA of the CDR3 is TGTGCCAGCAGCCAAGATCGCCCGGACCTCACTAATTCACCCCTCCACTTT.

The chain joins TRBV5-6 to TRBJ1-4; 7 bases line up with TRBD1. Germline lookup yields CDR1 SGHDT and CDR2 YYEEEE. The CDR3 spans 16 residues. V gave up 4 bases and J gave up 7 bases; unmatched junction bases: 13. CDR3 sequence (DNA): TGTGCCAGCAGCCCCCGGGCAGGGGGAGGGGGTGAAAAACTGTTTTTT. As protein: CASSPRAGGGGEKLFF.

The J gene is TRBJ2-1, the V gene TRBV6-1; D is possibly TRBD1 (5 bases). From germline, CDR1 is MNHNS and CDR2 SASEGT. V lost 3 bases and J 8 bases, leaving 11 bases between the germline ends. The CDR3 runs to 13 residues. CDR3 nucleotides: TGTGCCAGCAGTGAGGGCAGGGATGATGAGCAGTTCTTC. Protein product: CASSEGRDDEQFF.

This clone occurred once. This chain joins TRBV7-8 and TRBJ1-6; D uncertain. V lost 0 bases and J 2 bases, leaving 8 bases between the germline ends. The germline V gene encodes CDR1 SGHVS and CDR2 FQNEAQ. The CDR3 is made up of 16 amino acids. This CDR3 reads CASSLARVPYNSPLHF. The CDR3 DNA is TGTGCCAGCAGCTTAGCAAGGGTACCCTATAATTCACCCCTCCACTTT.

This clone was counted between two and nine times. This chain connects TRBV9 to TRBJ2-2, with D maybe TRBD2 (6 bases). Per the germline V gene, CDR1 is SGDLS and CDR2 is YYNGEE. V lost 4 bases to trimming and J lost 5 bases, with 9 bases between them. The CDR3 is 13 residues long. CDR3 amino acids: CASSSSVTGELFF. The CDR3 DNA reads as TGTGCCAGCAGCTCTAGCGTGACCGGGGAGCTGTTTTTT.

This clone was detected once. The rearrangement links TRBV9 to TRBJ1-1; no reliable D call. Trimming took 4 bases from V and 6 from J, leaving 13 bases between them. Per germline, CDR1 SGDLS and CDR2 YYNGEE. The CDR3 length is 13 residues. The CDR3 sequence is CASSHTEGAEAFF. The CDR3 bases are TGTGCCAGCAGCCACACGGAGGGCGCTGAAGCTTTCTTT.

This sequence joins TRBV6-1 and TRBJ2-1; D might be TRBD1 (5 bases). V was pared by 5 bases and J by 8 bases, with 13 bases between. Germline-derived CDR1 and CDR2 are MNHNS and SASEGT. The CDR3 covers 13 residues. The CDR3 spells CASSLSRVDEQFF. CDR3 nucleotide sequence: TGTGCCAGCAGTCTAAGCAGGGTTGATGAGCAGTTCTTC.

CDR3 bases: TGTGCCAGCAGCTACTCCGGTACGAACACTGAAGCTTTCTTT. It encodes CASSYSGTNTEAFF. The chain has TRBV7-3 and TRBJ1-1; D call uncertain. Germline assignment: CDR1 SGHTA and CDR2 FQGTGA. The V and J ends lost 4 bases and 1 base respectively, with 10 bases between them. This CDR3 spans 14 amino acids.

The genes are TRBV28 and TRBJ1-4, with 7 nucleotides matching TRBD1. Losses at the gene ends were 8 bases for V and 10 bases for J; bases not matched to a gene: 7. The CDR3 has 12 amino acids. Germline V gene sequence: CDR1 MDHEN, CDR2 SYDVKM. CDR3 amino acids: CASSRTGSKLFF. The CDR3 coding sequence is TGTGCCAGCTCCCGGACAGGTTCAAAACTGTTTTTT.